Below, 19 T cell receptor beta chains from the same sample are listed, as sequenced in a study of tumor-infiltrating lymphocytes in oesophageal squamous cell carcinoma. TCRdb analysed the PCR reads with MiXCR anew, one entry per CDR3 protein. The table lists 20,000 to 25,000 distinct CDR3 sequences, about 35% of them singletons. Sequenced sample: esophageal tumor tissue. The receptors were sampled from a female donor with esophageal squamous cell carcinoma.

This clonotype was counted many times. Possible read error: a much larger clone is one base away. The rearrangement joins TRBV7-6 to TRBJ2-5; 7 bases align to TRBD2. Germline lookup yields CDR1 SGHVS and CDR2 FNYEAQ. Trimming cost V 5 bases and J 11 bases; bases outside gene matches: 11. This CDR3 is built from 13 residues. The CDR3: CASSPVGGNEQYF. The CDR3 DNA is TGTGCCAGCAGCCCGGTGGGGGGGAATGAGCAGTACTTC. Filled out from reference TRBV7-6 and TRBJ2-5, the complete variable domain reads GAGVSQSPRYKVTKRGQDVALRCDPISGHVSLYWYRQALGQGPEFLTYFNYEAQQDKSGLPNDRFSAERPEGSISTLTIQRTEQRDSAMYRCASSPVGGNEQYFGPGTRLLVL.

This clonotype was seen ten or more times. This chain joins TRBV6-1 and TRBJ1-5; 9 positions match TRBD1. Per germline, CDR1 MNHNS and CDR2 SASEGT. This CDR3 spans 15 amino acids. The trim removed 6 bases at V and 5 bases at J, leaving 8 bases unmatched. The CDR3 sequence is CASRETGGVDQPQHF. CDR3 nucleotide sequence: TGTGCCAGCAGGGAGACAGGGGGGGTCGATCAGCCCCAGCATTTT.

Only a few counts were recorded for this clonotype. The V gene is TRBV20-1, the J gene TRBJ2-3; D not resolved. From germline, CDR1 is DFQATT and CDR2 SNEGSKA (reference sequence). Deletions cut 3 bases from V and 0 bases from J, with 13 bases between. CDR3 length: 15 residues. The CDR3 nucleotides are TGCAGTGCTAGTTGGACGGGCCCTAGCACAGATACGCAGTATTTT. Translating it yields CSASWTGPSTDTQYF.

V usage is TRBV5-1 and J usage is TRBJ2-3, with D unclear. The DNA end is a closer match to TRBJ2-7, so the J assignment may be wrong. CDR1 SGHRS and CDR2 YFSETQ come from the germline V gene. The CDR3 runs to 14 residues. The CDR3 reads CASSLTSVDYEQYF. Written as DNA, the CDR3 is TGCGCCAGCAGTTTGACCAGCGTGGACTACGAGCAGTACTTC.

In its sample, this clonotype was seen once. A read error may be the cause here, since a much bigger clone is one base away. This chain uses TRBV5-1 with TRBJ2-3; 7 positions match TRBD2. TRBJ2-1 explains the end of the DNA better; the J call may be wrong. Germline V lookup: CDR1 SGHRS, CDR2 YFSETQ. This CDR3 has 13 amino acids. CDR3 amino acids: CASSLAEGLEQFF. The CDR3 nucleotides read TGCGCCAGCAGCTTGGCCGAGGGACTAGAGCAGTTCTTC.

In its sample, this clonotype was seen a few times. A much larger clone sits a single nucleotide away, making a read error possible. The rearrangement links TRBV11-2 to TRBJ2-1; the match to TRBD1 covers 8 bases. V trimming: 2 bases; J trimming: 10 bases; junction bases outside the gene matches: 4. Per germline, CDR1 SGHAT and CDR2 FQNNGV. The CDR3 spans 13 residues. CDR3 in DNA: TGTGCCAGCAGCTTAACAGGGGGTTCGGAGCAGTTCTTC. Amino acids: CASSLTGGSEQFF.

This clonotype was observed many times. The V gene is TRBV7-3, the J gene TRBJ2-3; possibly TRBD2 for D (6 bases). Germline lookup yields CDR1 SGHTA and CDR2 FQGTGA. This CDR3 region has 13 residues. V shed 3 bases and J shed 4 bases, with 8 bases lying between them. CDR3: CASSLEGSDTQYF. CDR3 nucleotide sequence: TGTGCCAGCAGCTTGGAGGGATCAGATACGCAGTATTTT.

V and J are TRBV7-2 and TRBJ2-1; TRBD2 aligns across 10 bases. The V segment lost 1 base and the J segment 5 bases; nucleotides outside the gene matches: 8. Germline assignment: CDR1 SGHTA and CDR2 FQGNSA. The CDR3 covers 17 residues. The CDR3 here is CASSLGAGGRHHNEQFF. Here the CDR3 DNA reads TGTGCCAGCAGCTTAGGAGCGGGAGGGCGCCATCACAATGAGCAGTTCTTC.

There are many counts of this clonotype. This sequence joins TRBV27 and TRBJ2-7; the match to TRBD2 covers 10 bases. Trimming removed 5 bases from V and 5 bases from J; junction bases left unmatched: 9. This CDR3 has 15 amino acids. Germline V gene data show CDR1 as MNHEY and CDR2 as SMNVEV (reference sequence). Written as DNA, the CDR3 is TGTGCCAGCAGTACCCAGCGGGAGGGCCGAGACGAGCAGTACTTC. Translating it yields CASSTQREGRDEQYF.

The CDR3 coding sequence is TGTGCCAGCAGTATGAGTAATTCACCCCTCCACTTT. It specifies CASSMSNSPLHF. The chain employs TRBV28 and TRBJ1-6; D is unclear. The germline V gene encodes CDR1 MDHEN and CDR2 SYDVKM. V was pared by 5 bases and J by 6 bases, with 5 bases between. This CDR3 has 12 amino acids. The full variable domain, with the rest looked up from reference TRBV28 and TRBJ1-6, is DVKVTQSSRYLVKRTGEKVFLECVQDMDHENMFWYRQDPGLGLRLIYFSYDVKMKEKGDIPEGYSVSREKKERFSLILESASTNQTSMYLCASSMSNSPLHFGNGTRLTVT.

This chain links TRBV7-4 with TRBJ2-5, with unresolved D. Germline lookup yields CDR1 SGHVT and CDR2 SQSDAQ. Trimming stripped 5 bases from V and 5 bases from J, with 9 bases between. The CDR3 spans 12 residues. Here the CDR3 DNA reads TGTGCCAGCAGCCCCCACGCTGAGACCCAGTACTTC. Translated, it gives CASSPHAETQYF.

This clonotype has only a few counts. The chain employs TRBV5-6 and TRBJ2-7; D is unresolved. V gave up 4 bases and J gave up 2 bases, with 16 bases separating them. The CDR3 extends over 15 amino acids. Germline values: CDR1 SGHDT, CDR2 YYEEEE. The CDR3 region is CASSRYNVYPYEQYF. CDR3 bases: TGTGCCAGCAGCCGCTACAACGTTTATCCCTACGAGCAGTACTTC.

This clonotype was seen only a few times. The chain has TRBV7-8 and TRBJ2-1, with 8 bases aligning to TRBD1. V gave up 5 bases and J gave up 7 bases; unmatched junction bases: 10. Germline V lookup: CDR1 SGHVS, CDR2 FQNEAQ. The CDR3 runs to 15 residues. In DNA, the CDR3 is TGTGCCAGCAGCCTAATACCGGGACAGGCGAATGAGCAGTTCTTC. It yields the protein CASSLIPGQANEQFF.

Concerning this clonotype itself: The CDR3 end shows no conserved phenylalanine or tryptophan, and so a read error is likely. The limits of the CDR3 on the DNA are not certain, so only TCRdb's listed CDR3 is given. V gene TRBV7-6 combines with J gene TRBJ2-4; TRBD2, the D gene given by the table, was not confirmed from the DNA. The CDR3 extends over 8 residues, inclusive of both ends. Per the germline V gene, CDR1 is SGHVS and CDR2 is FNYEAQ. CDR3 protein: CASSLLAG.

There are many counts of this clonotype. The chain joins TRBV28 to TRBJ1-3, with 7 bases fitting TRBD1. V was pared by 3 bases and J by 6 bases, with 5 bases of the junction left unmatched. The CDR3 has 14 amino acids. The germline V gene encodes CDR1 MDHEN and CDR2 SYDVKM. This CDR3 reads CASSLGTAINTIYF. CDR3 sequence (DNA): TGTGCCAGCAGTTTGGGGACAGCGATAAACACCATATATTTT.

This chain uses TRBV5-4 with TRBJ1-4, with D unresolved. The CDR3 sequence is 16 residues long. V was clipped by 0 bases and J by 5 bases, with 14 bases between them. Looked up from germline, CDR1 is SGHNT and CDR2 is YYREEE (reference sequence). The CDR3, as DNA: TGTGCCAGCAGCTTGGCGTTTCGGGGTTCGAATGAAAAACTGTTTTTT. Translation: CASSLAFRGSNEKLFF.

By proportion, this clonotype is medium-sized (0.01 to 0.1%). This may be a read error: a much more frequent sequence differs by one nucleotide. V usage is TRBV7-2 and J usage is TRBJ2-1; the match to TRBD2 covers 9 bases. The end of the DNA aligns better with TRBJ2-7, so the J call may be wrong. This CDR3 is built from 15 residues. Germline V gives CDR1 SGHTA, CDR2 FQGNSA. The CDR3 sequence is CASSPGTSSYNEQYF. The CDR3, as DNA: TGTGCCAGCAGCCCTGGGACTAGCTCCTACAATGAGCAGTACTTC.

This clonotype has a count of ten or more. The rearrangement uses TRBV18 and TRBJ2-1, with D perhaps being TRBD1 or TRBD2 (5 bases each). Germline V gene data show CDR1 as KGHSH and CDR2 as LQKENI. The CDR3 has 15 residues. Trimming pared 2 bases from V and 4 bases from J, leaving 12 bases between. In DNA, the CDR3 is TGTGCCAGCTCACCATCCGGGGACCAATACAATGAGCAGTTCTTC. Residues: CASSPSGDQYNEQFF. Full variable domain (missing parts from reference TRBV18 and TRBJ2-1): NAGVMQNPRHLVRRRGQEARLRCSPMKGHSHVYWYRQLPEEGLKFMVYLQKENIIDESGMPKERFSAEFPKEGPSILRIQQVVRGDSAAYFCASSPSGDQYNEQFFGPGTRLTVL.

A word on this clonotype: At one boundary the junction diverges from the germline segment, which might be a read error. The CDR3 sequence: CDTRAGATGELFF. CDR3 nucleotides: TGTGACACCAGGGCGGGAGCTACCGGGGAGCTGTTTTTT. This chain links TRBV24-1 with TRBJ2-2, with 7 bases matching TRBD2. The CDR3 contains 13 residues. In germline, CDR1 is KGHDR, CDR2 SFDVKD.